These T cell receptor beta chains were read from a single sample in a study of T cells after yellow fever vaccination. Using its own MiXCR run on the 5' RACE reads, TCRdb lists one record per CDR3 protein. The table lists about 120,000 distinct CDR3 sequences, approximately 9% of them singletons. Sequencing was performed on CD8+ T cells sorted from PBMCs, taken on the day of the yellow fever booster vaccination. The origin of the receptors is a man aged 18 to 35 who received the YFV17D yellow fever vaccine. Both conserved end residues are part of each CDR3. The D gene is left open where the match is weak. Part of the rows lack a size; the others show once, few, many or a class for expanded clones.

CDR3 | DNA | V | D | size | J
CASSTDRADEQFF | TGTGCCAGCAGCACGGACAGGGCGGATGAGCAGTTCTTC | TRBV7-3 | TRBD1 | . | TRBJ2-1
CASTPAWNSGANVLTF | TGTGCCAGCACCCCCGCATGGAACTCTGGGGCCAACGTCCTGACTTTC | TRBV28 | . | few | TRBJ2-6
CASSYFGGAAYEQYF | TGTGCCAGCAGTTACTTCGGGGGGGCCGCCTACGAGCAGTACTTC | TRBV6-2/TRBV6-3 | TRBD2 | few | TRBJ2-7
CASSSGTGNYEQYF | TGTGCCAGCAGTTCCGGGACAGGTAACTACGAGCAGTACTTC | TRBV25-1 | TRBD1 | . | TRBJ2-7
CASSRLTGSPDGYTF | TGTGCCAGCAGTCGATTGACAGGGTCCCCCGATGGCTACACCTTC | TRBV27 | TRBD1 | few | TRBJ1-2
CASSSSAAGTGKNIQYF | TGTGCCAGCAGCTCTAGCGCCGCGGGGACAGGGAAAAACATTCAGTACTTC | TRBV11-2 | TRBD1 | . | TRBJ2-4
CASSLAGAPAQPQHF | TGTGCCAGCAGCTTAGCAGGGGCCCCAGCGCAGCCCCAGCATTTT | TRBV7-9 | . | few | TRBJ1-5
CASSPRQGAETQYF | TGTGCCAGCAGCCCGAGACAGGGGGCGGAGACCCAGTACTTC | TRBV7-9 | TRBD1 | many | TRBJ2-5
CASSLGSGGQETQYF | TGTGCCAGCAGTTTAGGTTCGGGTGGGCAAGAGACCCAGTACTTC | TRBV28 | . | . | TRBJ2-5
CASSFLRTGFGTEAFF | TGTGCCAGCAGTTTCCTCCGGACAGGGTTCGGGACTGAAGCTTTCTTT | TRBV12-3/TRBV12-4 | TRBD1 | few | TRBJ1-1
CASSNRGPSGYNEQFF | TGTGCCAGCTCTAACAGGGGGCCTTCCGGGTACAATGAGCAGTTCTTC | TRBV12-3/TRBV12-4 | TRBD1 | many | TRBJ2-1
CASSPDSLPNYGYTF | TGTGCCAGCAGTCCCGACAGCTTACCTAACTATGGCTACACCTTC | TRBV12-3/TRBV12-4 | . | . | TRBJ1-2
CASSESGHLPFF | TGCGCCAGCAGTGAGTCCGGGCATCTCCCGTTTTTT | TRBV10-2 | . | . | TRBJ1-4
CASNEPGIYGYTF | TGTGCCAGCAACGAACCAGGGATCTATGGCTACACCTTC | TRBV11-2 | . | few | TRBJ1-2
CATLIGGQGASGRGYTF | TGTGCCACCCTGATTGGGGGACAGGGGGCCTCGGGGCGCGGCTACACCTTC | TRBV5-4 | TRBD1 | few | TRBJ1-2
CASTPWDREYLGELFF | TGTGCCAGCACCCCCTGGGACAGGGAGTACCTCGGGGAGCTGTTTTTT | TRBV25-1 | TRBD1 | few | TRBJ2-2
CASSWGGPAGGIGEQFF | TGTGCCAGCAGCTGGGGCGGCCCAGCGGGGGGGATAGGGGAGCAGTTCTTC | TRBV5-4 | TRBD2 | few | TRBJ2-1
CASSQSRGTSNQPQHF | TGCGCCAGCAGCCAATCCCGCGGGACTAGCAATCAGCCCCAGCATTTT | TRBV4-3 | . | . | TRBJ1-5
CATSMGQGASYEQYF | TGTGCCACCAGCATGGGACAGGGGGCGTCCTACGAGCAGTACTTC | TRBV15 | TRBD1 | few | TRBJ2-7
CSARTGGYEQYF | TGCAGTGCTAGAACCGGGGGCTACGAGCAGTACTTC | TRBV20-1 | . | . | TRBJ2-7
CATAGGGSYNEQFF | TGTGCCACCGCGGGCGGGGGCTCCTACAATGAGCAGTTCTTC | TRBV27 | TRBD2 | . | TRBJ2-1
CSASWSNQPQHF | TGCAGTGCCTCGTGGAGCAATCAGCCCCAGCATTTT | TRBV20-1 | . | few | TRBJ1-5
CASSARDYGYTF | TGTGCCAGCAGTGCCAGGGACTATGGCTACACCTTC | TRBV6-1 | . | few | TRBJ1-2
CASSQVVDRNTEAFF | TGTGCCAGCAGCCAAGTGGTGGACAGGAACACTGAAGCTTTCTTT | TRBV3-1 | . | . | TRBJ1-1
CASSQDFGTYNEQFF | TGCGCCAGCAGCCAAGATTTCGGGACCTACAATGAGCAGTTCTTC | TRBV4-1 | . | few | TRBJ2-1
CAWSWREDYGYTF | TGTGCCTGGAGTTGGAGAGAAGACTATGGCTACACCTTC | TRBV30 | . | few | TRBJ1-2
CASSQDNRAGGELFF | TGCGCCAGCAGCCAAGATAACAGGGCTGGCGGGGAGCTGTTTTTT | TRBV4-1 | . | many | TRBJ2-2
CASSRQGLWGYTF | TGTGCCAGCAGCCGTCAGGGTCTATGGGGCTACACCTTC | TRBV7-9 | . | . | TRBJ1-2